The next 16 T cell receptor beta chains were all read from a single sample in a study of OX40 agonist ivuxolimab in advanced cancers. Assay used: immunoSEQ multiplex PCR; TCRdb lists only in-frame clones, some missing. In the table there are some 44,000 clones, 85% to 90% of which are singletons. Sequences were derived from CD4+ or CD8+ T cells sorted from blood, sampled in a trial of the OX40 agonist ivuxolimab. Every receptor here comes from an adult with an advanced solid tumor such as melanoma, head and neck, liver or kidney cancer.

This chain links TRBV7-2 with TRBJ2-2; the D is unclear. V was clipped by 1 base and J by 4 bases, with 7 bases between them. The CDR3 has 14 amino acids. Germline assignment: CDR1 SGHTA and CDR2 FQGNSA. The CDR3 spells CASSLESGTGELFF. The CDR3 DNA is TGTGCCAGCAGCTTAGAGTCGGGCACCGGGGAGCTGTTTTTT.

The chain joins TRBV5-1 to TRBJ2-1; no reliable D call. The CDR3 consists of 13 residues. V lost 0 bases and J 5 bases, leaving 6 bases between the germline ends. Germline assignment: CDR1 SGHRS and CDR2 YFSETQ. The CDR3 sequence is CASSLGSDNEQFF. The DNA of the CDR3 is TGCGCCAGCAGCTTGGGGTCGGACAATGAGCAGTTCTTC.

This clone was seen just once. The V and J genes are TRBV4-2 and TRBJ2-3; 8 bases are a match to TRBD1. With V trimmed by 1 base and J by 3 bases, 3 bases remained unmatched. Germline V gene data show CDR1 as LGHNA and CDR2 as YNFKEQ. The CDR3 has 15 residues. In DNA, the CDR3 is TGTGCCAGCAGCCAAGTCAGGGGGCGGACAGATACGCAGTATTTT. It is translated as CASSQVRGRTDTQYF.

V usage is TRBV2 and J usage is TRBJ1-6; D call uncertain. This CDR3 has 13 residues. Trimming shortened V by 4 bases and J by 5 bases, and 6 bases separated the two germline ends. In germline, CDR1 is SNHLY, CDR2 FYNNEI. The CDR3 sequence is CASSVQNNSPLHF. DNA for the CDR3: TGTGCCAGCAGTGTACAGAATAATTCACCCCTCCACTTT.

CDR3 loop: CASSRSDTEAFF. The CDR3 bases are TGTGCCAGCAGCCGATCGGACACTGAAGCTTTCTTT. This chain connects TRBV4-2 to TRBJ1-1; D not resolved. CDR3 length: 12 amino acids. Germline values: CDR1 LGHNA, CDR2 YNFKEQ. V lost 4 bases, J lost 3 bases, and 6 bases lay in between.

The V and J genes are TRBV5-1 and TRBJ2-3, with D maybe TRBD2 (6 bases). V was trimmed by 0 bases and J by 4 bases, leaving 12 bases between them. This CDR3 spans 15 amino acids. From germline, CDR1 is SGHRS and CDR2 YFSETQ. As DNA, the CDR3 is TGCGCCAGCAGCTTGGCCGGCGGGGTTGCAGATACGCAGTATTTT. Amino acids: CASSLAGGVADTQYF.

The CDR3 bases are TGTGCCAGCAGTGGAACAGGGTTGGGATCTGATGGCTACACCTTC. Protein product: CASSGTGLGSDGYTF. This sequence joins TRBV6-1 and TRBJ1-2, with D possibly being TRBD1 (6 bases). Germline V gene lookup returns CDR1 MNHNS and CDR2 SASEGT. Deletions cut 4 bases from V and 6 bases from J, with 18 bases between. The CDR3 has 15 residues.

J is TRBJ2-6 and V is TRBV21-1; the table's D call, TRBD2, has no DNA check behind it. TRBV21-1 is a listed pseudogene. The CDR3 length is 21 residues. As DNA, the CDR3 is TGTGCCAGCAGCAAAGTAAATCTGAGGGGACTCATGCTCTCTGGGGCCAACGTCCTGACTTTC. Translation gives CASSKVNLRGLMLSGANVLTF.

The CDR3: CASSLGLAGGDEQYF. The CDR3 DNA follows: TGCGCCAGCAGCTTGGGACTAGCGGGAGGAGACGAGCAGTACTTC. The rearrangement joins TRBV5-1 to TRBJ2-7; TRBD2 matches at 13 bases. Germline V gene data show CDR1 as SGHRS and CDR2 as YFSETQ. The CDR3 spans 15 residues. V lost 0 bases and J lost 5; bases outside the gene matches: 2.

The chain is built from TRBV5-3 and TRBJ1-1; 9 bases are shared with TRBD1. TRBV5-3 is an ORF; its function is uncertain. This CDR3 spans 16 amino acids. The V segment lost 0 bases and the J segment 3 bases; nucleotides outside the gene matches: 6. This CDR3 is CARSLGPRTGDTEAFF. In DNA form, the CDR3 reads TGTGCCAGAAGCTTGGGTCCCCGGACAGGGGACACTGAAGCTTTCTTT.

In nucleotides, the CDR3 is TGTGCCAGCAGTCCTGGACAGAACTATGGCTACACCTTC. Translation gives CASSPGQNYGYTF. This rearrangement joins TRBV28 to TRBJ1-2; D perhaps matches TRBD1 (6 bases). The CDR3 has 13 residues. V was clipped by 5 bases and J by 2 bases, with 9 bases between them. Germline V lookup: CDR1 MDHEN, CDR2 SYDVKM.

V usage is TRBV28 and J usage is TRBJ1-5; 7 bases map to TRBD1. Germline V CDR1 and CDR2: MDHEN, SYDVKM. CDR3 size: 14 residues. J lost 7 bases, V lost 10 bases, and 13 bases had no gene match. The CDR3 region has the DNA TGTGCCACCCTAGGGACAGTCGAAGGGCAGCCCCAGCATTTT. It is translated as CATLGTVEGQPQHF.

This clone was picked up one time. V usage is TRBV2 and J usage is TRBJ2-7; a possible D gene is TRBD1 (6 bases). Trimming took 2 bases from V and 0 from J, leaving 11 bases between them. The CDR3 has 15 residues. Germline V gene lookup returns CDR1 SNHLY and CDR2 FYNNEI. For the CDR3, the DNA is TGTGCCAGCAGTGAAAGAACAGGGCGCTCCTACGAGCAGTACTTC. Translated: CASSERTGRSYEQYF.

The chain uses TRBV19 and TRBJ1-5, with D uncertain. The CDR3 sequence is 13 residues long. From germline, CDR1 is LNHDA and CDR2 SQIVND (reference sequence). V was clipped by 6 bases and J by 7 bases, with 13 bases between them. The CDR3 loop reads CASRSFDGQPQHF. In DNA form, the CDR3 reads TGTGCCAGTAGGTCGTTTGACGGCCAGCCCCAGCATTTT.

The chain couples TRBV5-5 to TRBJ1-2; 9 nucleotides agree with TRBD1. Looked up from germline, CDR1 is SGHKS and CDR2 is YYEKEE (reference sequence). The CDR3 sequence is 15 residues long. V shed 3 bases and J 8 bases; nucleotides not matched to a gene: 11. CDR3: CASSSRTGERTGYTF. The CDR3 nucleotides are TGTGCCAGCAGCTCACGGACAGGGGAGCGTACCGGCTACACCTTC.

This chain uses TRBV27 with TRBJ1-2; tentative D call: TRBD1 (5 bases). This CDR3 contains 17 residues. CDR1 is MNHEY and CDR2 is SMNVEV in the germline V gene (reference sequence). Trimming took 7 bases from V and 4 from J, leaving 25 bases between them. CDR3 nucleotide sequence: TGTGCCAGCACAAAATACCCCGGGCAGGGCTTTAGCTATGGCTACACCTTC. This translates into CASTKYPGQGFSYGYTF.